This entry lists 8 T cell receptor beta chains sequenced from one sample in a study of blood T cells in healthy people across ages. Primers used in a second PCR of about 6 to 11 cycles were a sample-barcoded 5' primer and a J-beta primer mix. TCRdb used MiXCR to reprocess the 5' RACE reads, holding one entry per CDR3 protein. Here the sample spans around 580,000 distinct CDR3 sequences, 47% being singletons. The sample comprised blood. These receptors were collected from a man of 80 years or more in good health.

This clonotype came up once. V usage is TRBV21-1 and J usage is TRBJ2-4; TRBD1 is the table's D call and was not checked against the DNA. Judging by the DNA end, TRBJ2-7 fits better; the J call may be wrong. TRBV21-1 is an annotated pseudogene. This CDR3 has 16 amino acids. CDR3 residues: CASSKAIGQGLYEQYF. In nucleotides, the CDR3 is TGTGCCAGCAGCAAAGCGATCGGACAGGGGTTATACGAGCAGTACTTC.

The CDR3 sequence: CASRGSPLRNTEAFF. CDR3 nucleotide sequence: TGTGCCAGCAGGGGATCCCCTCTCCGGAACACTGAAGCTTTCTTT. This chain uses TRBV2 with TRBJ1-1, with D unresolved. The CDR3 extends over 15 amino acids. V was clipped by 6 bases and J by 1 base, with 15 bases between them. CDR1 and CDR2 (germline): SNHLY, FYNNEI. Full variable domain (remainder filled in from reference TRBV2 and TRBJ1-1): EPEVTQTPSHQVTQMGQEVILRCVPISNHLYFYWYRQILGQKVEFLVSFYNNEISEKSEIFDDQFSVERPDGSNFTLKIRSTKLEDSAMYFCASRGSPLRNTEAFFGQGTRLTVV.

The chain joins TRBV6-1 to TRBJ2-3; D unclear. V dropped 5 bases and J dropped 4 bases, with 22 bases sitting between them. CDR3 length equals 17 residues. Germline CDR1 reads MNHNS; CDR2 reads SASEGT. The CDR3 protein is CASSPLVGRRYADTQYF. The CDR3 nucleotides are TGTGCCAGCAGTCCGCTCGTAGGTCGGCGGTACGCAGATACGCAGTATTTT.

This clonotype was detected many times. The gene calls are TRBV6-5 and TRBJ2-3; 9 bases are shared with TRBD2. V gave up 0 bases and J gave up 5 bases; unmatched junction bases: 9. This CDR3 has 17 amino acids. Germline CDR1 MNHEY, CDR2 SVGAGI. The DNA of the CDR3 is TGTGCCAGCAGTTACTCGAGGGTAGCGGGGGCCGGAGATACGCAGTATTTT. It is translated as CASSYSRVAGAGDTQYF.

This clonotype has ten or more counts. The chain joins TRBV15 to TRBJ2-1; 11 nucleotides line up with TRBD1. This CDR3 is built from 17 residues. The V segment lost 8 bases and the J segment 10 bases; nucleotides outside the gene matches: 19. Per the germline V gene, CDR1 is LNHNV and CDR2 is YYDKDF (reference sequence). CDR3 coding DNA: TGTGCCACCCGCCGAATCGGACAAGGACAGGGGGCAGGGGAGCAGTTCTTC. The encoded protein is CATRRIGQGQGAGEQFF.

The chain joins TRBV10-3 to TRBJ2-3; 9 positions match TRBD1. Germline V gene data show CDR1 as ENHRY and CDR2 as SYGVKD. CDR3 length: 15 amino acids. V was pared by 10 bases and J by 5 bases, with 13 bases of the junction left unmatched. CDR3 sequence: CATAPTGGSEDTQYF. CDR3 DNA sequence: TGTGCCACAGCCCCAACAGGGGGCTCGGAAGATACGCAGTATTTT.

The rearrangement links TRBV27 to TRBJ2-1, with D perhaps given as TRBD1 or TRBD2 (5 bases each). V gave up 7 bases and J gave up 7 bases, with 26 bases separating them. CDR1 is MNHEY and CDR2 is SMNVEV in the germline V gene (reference sequence). This CDR3 comprises 17 residues. In DNA, the CDR3 is TGTGCCAGCAAAAGAATAACCGGGACGTCCGCTAGGAATGAGCAGTTCTTC. This codes for CASKRITGTSARNEQFF.

J is TRBJ2-2 and V is TRBV7-2; a possible D gene is TRBD2 (5 bases). This CDR3 has 15 residues. Germline CDR1 reads SGHTA; CDR2 reads FQGNSA. Trimming shortened V by 2 bases and J by 2 bases, and 9 bases separated the two germline ends. The CDR3 DNA reads TGTGCCAGCAGCTTAACTAGGCTTAACACCGGGGAGCTGTTTTTT. Translation: CASSLTRLNTGELFF.